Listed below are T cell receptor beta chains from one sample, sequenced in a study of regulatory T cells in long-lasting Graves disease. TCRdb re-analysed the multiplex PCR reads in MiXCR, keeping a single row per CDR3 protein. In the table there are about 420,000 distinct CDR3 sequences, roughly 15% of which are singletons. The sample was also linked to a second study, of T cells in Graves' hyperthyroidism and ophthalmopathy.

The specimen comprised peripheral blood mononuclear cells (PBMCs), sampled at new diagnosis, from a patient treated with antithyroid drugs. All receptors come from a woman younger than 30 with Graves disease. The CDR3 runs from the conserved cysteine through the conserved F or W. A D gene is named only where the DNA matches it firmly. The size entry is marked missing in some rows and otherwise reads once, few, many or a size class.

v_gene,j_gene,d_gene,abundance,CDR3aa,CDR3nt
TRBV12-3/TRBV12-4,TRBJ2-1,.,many,CASSYYNEQFF,TGTGCCAGCAGTTACTACAATGAGCAGTTCTTC
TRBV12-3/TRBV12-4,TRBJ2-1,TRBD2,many,CASSSGLSPGTSGRAWEQFF,TGTGCCAGCAGTTCGGGACTCTCGCCGGGGACTAGCGGGAGGGCCTGGGAGCAGTTCTTC
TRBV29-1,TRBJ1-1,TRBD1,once,CSVLGQGNTEAFF,TGCAGCGTCTTAGGACAGGGTAACACTGAAGCTTTCTTT
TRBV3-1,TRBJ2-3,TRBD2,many,CASSQDGRDTQYF,TGTGCCAGCAGCCAAGACGGGAGGGATACGCAGTATTTT
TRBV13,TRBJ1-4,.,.,CASSLSSEGATNEKLFF,TGTGCCAGCAGCTTATCCTCAGAAGGGGCAACTAATGAAAAACTGTTTTTT
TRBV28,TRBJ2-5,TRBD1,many,CASSLGGTGFQETQYF,TGTGCCAGCAGTTTAGGTGGGACAGGGTTCCAAGAGACCCAGTACTTC
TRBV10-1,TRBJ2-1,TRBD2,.,CASSDLSSGRDEQFF,TGCGCCAGCAGTGATTTGTCTAGCGGGAGGGATGAGCAGTTCTTC
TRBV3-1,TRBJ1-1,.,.,CASNQNRQIEAFF,TGTGCCAGCAACCAGAATCGACAGATTGAAGCTTTCTTT
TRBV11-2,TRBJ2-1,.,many,CASSLGRSSYNEQFF,TGTGCCAGCAGCTTAGGGCGGAGCTCCTACAATGAGCAGTTCTTC
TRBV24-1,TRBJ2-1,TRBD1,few,CATSDWDRGLVNEQFF,TGTGCCACCAGTGATTGGGACAGGGGACTTGTCAATGAGCAGTTCTTC
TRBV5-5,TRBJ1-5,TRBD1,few,CASSLGGTGGINQPQHF,TGTGCCAGCAGCTTGGGAGGGACAGGGGGCATAAATCAGCCCCAGCATTTT
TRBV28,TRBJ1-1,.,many,CAGAGRNTEAFF,TGTGCCGGGGCAGGGCGGAACACTGAAGCTTTCTTT
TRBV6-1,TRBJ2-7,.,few,CASSTLGVHTYEQYF,TGTGCCAGCAGCACCCTCGGGGTCCACACCTACGAGCAGTACTTC
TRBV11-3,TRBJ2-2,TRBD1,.,CASSPGLGTGFTSGELFF,TGTGCCAGCAGCCCAGGGTTGGGGACAGGGTTTACGTCCGGGGAGCTGTTTTTT
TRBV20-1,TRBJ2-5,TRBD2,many,CSARDSSGTTQETQYF,TGCAGTGCTAGAGACTCATCCGGGACTACTCAAGAGACCCAGTACTTC
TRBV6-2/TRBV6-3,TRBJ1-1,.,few,CASRMGQNTEAFF,TGTGCCAGCAGGATGGGTCAGAACACTGAAGCTTTCTTT
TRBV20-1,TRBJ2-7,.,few,CSARTSVRSYEQYF,TGCAGTGCCCGAACATCGGTGCGCTCCTACGAGCAGTACTTC
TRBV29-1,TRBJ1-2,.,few,CSVGRVADGYTF,TGCAGCGTTGGACGGGTCGCTGATGGCTACACCTTC
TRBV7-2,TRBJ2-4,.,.,CASSFNPPTGAQARLAKNIQYF,TGTGCCAGCAGCTTTAACCCCCCCACGGGGGCGCAAGCCCGTCTAGCCAAAAACATTCAGTACTTC
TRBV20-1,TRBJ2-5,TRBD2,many,CSAWGGRETQYF,TGCAGTGCGTGGGGAGGGCGGGAGACCCAGTACTTC
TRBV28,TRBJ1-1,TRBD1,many,CASRTTGVLTEAFF,TGTGCCAGCAGAACAACAGGGGTACTAACTGAAGCTTTCTTT
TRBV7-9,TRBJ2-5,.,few,CASSSLRGSQETQYF,TGTGCCAGCAGCTCCCTTAGGGGGAGCCAAGAGACCCAGTACTTC
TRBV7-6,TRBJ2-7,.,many,CASSSRGRDNYEQYF,TGTGCCAGCAGCTCCAGAGGCCGGGATAACTACGAGCAGTACTTC
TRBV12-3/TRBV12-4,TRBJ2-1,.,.,CASSNPRAEQFF,TGTGCCAGCAGTAATCCTAGAGCTGAGCAGTTCTTC
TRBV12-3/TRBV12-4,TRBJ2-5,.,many,CASSFGGPTETQYF,TGTGCCAGCAGTTTTGGGGGTCCCACAGAGACCCAGTACTTC
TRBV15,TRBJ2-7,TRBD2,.,CATSSSGRALVNYEQYF,TGTGCCACCAGCAGTAGCGGGAGGGCCCTCGTAAACTACGAGCAGTACTTC
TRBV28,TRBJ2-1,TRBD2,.,CASSSYPVLAGVNNEQFF,TGTGCCAGCAGTTCATATCCCGTACTAGCGGGAGTAAACAATGAGCAGTTCTTC
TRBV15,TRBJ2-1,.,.,CATSRAPGEEQFF,TGTGCCACCAGCAGAGCGCCCGGGGAGGAGCAGTTCTTC
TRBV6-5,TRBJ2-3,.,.,CASSYSGRGLGDTQYF,TGTGCCAGCAGTTACTCGGGGAGGGGGCTTGGAGATACGCAGTATTTT
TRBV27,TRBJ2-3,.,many,CASSSHGGTRADTQYF,TGTGCCAGCAGTTCCCATGGCGGGACCAGGGCAGATACGCAGTATTTT